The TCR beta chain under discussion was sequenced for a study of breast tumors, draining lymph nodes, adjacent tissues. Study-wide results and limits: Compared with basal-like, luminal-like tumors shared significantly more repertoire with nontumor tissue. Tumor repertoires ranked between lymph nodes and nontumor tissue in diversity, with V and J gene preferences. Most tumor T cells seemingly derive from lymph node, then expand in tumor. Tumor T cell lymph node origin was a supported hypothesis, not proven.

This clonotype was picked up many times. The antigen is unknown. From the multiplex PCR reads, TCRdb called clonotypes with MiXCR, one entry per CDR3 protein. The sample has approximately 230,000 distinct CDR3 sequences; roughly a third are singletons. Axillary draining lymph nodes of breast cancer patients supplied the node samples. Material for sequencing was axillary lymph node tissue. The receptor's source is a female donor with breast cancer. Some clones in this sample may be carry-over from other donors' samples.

CDR3 region: CASSESRGGQYF. Here the CDR3 DNA reads TGTGCCAGCAGTGAATCCAGGGGAGGCCAGTACTTC. The chain joins TRBV2 to TRBJ2-7, with D perhaps being TRBD1 or TRBD2 (6 bases each). Germline CDR1 reads SNHLY; CDR2 reads FYNNEI. Trimming stripped 2 bases from V and 10 bases from J, with 12 bases between. The CDR3 sequence is 12 residues long.